This TCR beta chain derives from a study of blood T cell repertoires in COVID-19. Study-wide context: Two negative PCRs, clearance, or symptom resolution were required of recovered Cohort 3 donors. The United States, Italy and Spain provided the acute and convalescent COVID-19 samples. Sources were T cells, B-cell-depleted T cells, or PBMCs; the material itself was cDNA or gDNA.

Assay used: immunoSEQ multiplex PCR; TCRdb lists only in-frame clones, some missing. The sample carries some 200,000 clones, around 90% recorded once. This CDR3 region has 12 residues. V gave up 8 bases and J gave up 14 bases, with 18 bases separating them. The origin of this receptor is a man aged 30-40 years in a cohort exposed to, infected with or recovered from COVID-19 (not recorded which). The sequencing sample was made of PBMCs or T cells enriched from blood (not recorded which). The V gene is TRBV12-3 or TRBV12-4, the J gene TRBJ1-4; a weak D match, TRBD1 (6 bases). CDR3 nucleotides: TGTGCCAGCGGAATCTCAGGGGAGAACCTGTTTTTT. Translated: CASGISGENLFF.